This entry describes one T cell receptor beta chain. The specificity of this receptor is unknown. No base-level quality is on record; no much larger clone is a single base apart. The CDR1 and CDR2 encoded by the germline V gene are SGHTA and FQGTGA. Relative to germline, V is missing 5 bases and J is missing 3 bases, with 4 bases of the junction outside any gene match. The CDR3 contains 14 residues, cysteine and phenylalanine counted. Here the CDR3 DNA is all that survives: 42 bases in frame from base 1. The library was prepared using the immunoSEQ multiplex PCR assay. Turning to the authors' computational methods: A statistical classification framework was built to diagnose cytomegalovirus status from the catalog of TCR beta chain sequences. TCRdb mirrors the immuneACCESS table, restricted to in-frame sequences. Some clones are absent from its copies; in checked studies, under half trace to an unresolved V gene, and the reason for the others is unknown. V and J calls plus clone size are reproduced from that table; the DNA served to infer D and trimming. This sample holds 150,000 or so clones; more than 70% were observed only once. About 10% of the sample is held by the ten biggest clonotypes.

Donors formed part of the validation cohort, which comprised 120 subjects and was distinct from the first cohort of fewer than 750 subjects. The sample originates from a study of cytomegalovirus exposure and HLA in healthy donors (dated by TCRdb to about 2017). About the study as a whole: According to a later analysis, the 120 or so validation repertoires were produced on the same platform as the 700 or so repertoires of the first cohort. Besides the first cohort of roughly 640 subjects, a separate validation cohort made up of over a hundred different subjects was used. High-throughput TCR immunosequencing, statistical association of individual TCRs with disease status, and machine learning were combined to predict cytomegalovirus infection status. The study aimed to test whether cataloging public T cell receptors could reveal signatures of past pathogen exposure. Points the paper makes about the study in general: Most TCR sequences were observed very rarely across donors, whereas some public TCRs were present in many individuals. It was suggested by the authors that the approach could potentially be generalized to other disease states and immunological phenotypes. All 120 or so repertoires were used to score co-occurrence in the validation cohort in a later analysis, because that analysis had no HLA typing for the cohort. The study listed 170 or so TCR beta chains as associated with cytomegalovirus. A later analysis found that TCRs clustered in the first cohort also tended to co-occur in the approximately 120 validation repertoires, with just under 95% of cluster scores above 0. In both the original and validation cohorts, the classifier was reported to diagnose cytomegalovirus status with high specificity and sensitivity. A few of the identified cytomegalovirus-associated TCR beta chains were confirmed in vitro to be specific for cytomegalovirus antigens.

What was sequenced was PBMCs. The sequence was obtained from a man between 25 and 39 years old in good health and CMV-seropositive. This receptor chain uses TRBV7-3 and TRBJ2-1; TRBD1 aligns with 7 central bases. The DNA sequence reads TGTGCCAGCAGCCTTGGGACAGACTACAATGAGCAGTTCTTC. This encodes CASSLGTDYNEQFF.